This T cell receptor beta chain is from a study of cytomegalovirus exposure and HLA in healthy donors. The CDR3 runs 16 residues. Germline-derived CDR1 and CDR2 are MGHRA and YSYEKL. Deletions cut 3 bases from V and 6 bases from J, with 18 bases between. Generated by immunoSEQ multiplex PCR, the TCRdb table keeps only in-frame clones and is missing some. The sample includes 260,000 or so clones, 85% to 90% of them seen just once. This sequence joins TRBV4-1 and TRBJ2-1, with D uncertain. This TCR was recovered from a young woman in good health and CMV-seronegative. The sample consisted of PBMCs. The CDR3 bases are TGCGCCAGCAGCCACCCCCCGTCGGCCCAGGCCAATGAGCAGTTCTTC. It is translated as CASSHPPSAQANEQFF.